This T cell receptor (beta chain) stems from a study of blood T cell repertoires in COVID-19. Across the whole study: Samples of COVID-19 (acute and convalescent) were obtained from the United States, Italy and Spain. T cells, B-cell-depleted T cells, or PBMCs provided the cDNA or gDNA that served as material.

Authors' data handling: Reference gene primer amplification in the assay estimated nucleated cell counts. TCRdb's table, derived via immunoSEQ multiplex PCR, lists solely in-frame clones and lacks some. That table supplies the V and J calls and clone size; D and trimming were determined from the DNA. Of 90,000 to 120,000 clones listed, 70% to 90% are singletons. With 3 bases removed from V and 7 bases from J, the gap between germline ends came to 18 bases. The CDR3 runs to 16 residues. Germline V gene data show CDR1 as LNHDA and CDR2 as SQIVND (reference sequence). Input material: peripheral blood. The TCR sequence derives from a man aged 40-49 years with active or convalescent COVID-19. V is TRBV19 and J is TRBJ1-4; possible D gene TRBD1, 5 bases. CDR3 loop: CASSIHSGPRREKLFF. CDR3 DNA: TGTGCCAGTAGTATCCACTCAGGGCCCCGGCGTGAAAAACTGTTTTTT.